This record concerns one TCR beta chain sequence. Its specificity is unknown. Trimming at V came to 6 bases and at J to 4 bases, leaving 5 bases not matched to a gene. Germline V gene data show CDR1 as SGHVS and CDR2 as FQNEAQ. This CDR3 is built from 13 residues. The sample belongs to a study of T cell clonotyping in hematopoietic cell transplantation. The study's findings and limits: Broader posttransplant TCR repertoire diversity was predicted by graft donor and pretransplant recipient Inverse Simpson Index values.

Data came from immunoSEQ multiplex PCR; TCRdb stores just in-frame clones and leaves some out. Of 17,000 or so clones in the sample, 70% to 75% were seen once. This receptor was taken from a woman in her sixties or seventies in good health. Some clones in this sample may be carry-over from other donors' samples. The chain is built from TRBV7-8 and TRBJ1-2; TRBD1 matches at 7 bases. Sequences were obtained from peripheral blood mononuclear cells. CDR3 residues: CASSSGGSYGYTF. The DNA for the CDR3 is TGTGCCAGCAGTTCAGGGGGGAGCTATGGCTACACCTTC.